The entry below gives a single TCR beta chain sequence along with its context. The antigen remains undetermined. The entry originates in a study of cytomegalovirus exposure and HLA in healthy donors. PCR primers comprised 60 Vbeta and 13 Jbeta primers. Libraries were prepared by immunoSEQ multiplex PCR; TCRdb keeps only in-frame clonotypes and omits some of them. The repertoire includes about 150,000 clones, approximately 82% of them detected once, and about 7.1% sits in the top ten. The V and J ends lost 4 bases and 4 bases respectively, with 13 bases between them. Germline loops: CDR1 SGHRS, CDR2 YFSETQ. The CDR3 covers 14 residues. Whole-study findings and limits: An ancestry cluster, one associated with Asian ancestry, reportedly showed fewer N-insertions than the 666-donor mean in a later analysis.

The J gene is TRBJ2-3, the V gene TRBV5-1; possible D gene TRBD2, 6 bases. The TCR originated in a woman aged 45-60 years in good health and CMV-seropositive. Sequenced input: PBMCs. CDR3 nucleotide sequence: TGCGCCAGCAGCCCCGGGACTCGATCAGATACGCAGTATTTT. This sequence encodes CASSPGTRSDTQYF.